These 21 T cell receptor beta chains came from one sample sequenced in a study of blood T cell repertoires in COVID-19. Data came from immunoSEQ multiplex PCR; TCRdb stores just in-frame clones and leaves some out. The data show under 150,000 clones, over 70% seen once. Sequencing was done on a sample of PBMCs or T cells enriched from blood (not recorded which). Receptors originate from a man over 45 in a cohort exposed to, infected with or recovered from COVID-19 (not recorded which).

This sequence joins TRBV19 and TRBJ2-7; weak D call: TRBD1 (5 bases). This CDR3 spans 16 amino acids. Germline values: CDR1 LNHDA, CDR2 SQIVND (reference sequence). V dropped 6 bases and J dropped 2 bases, with 20 bases sitting between them. The CDR3 nucleotides are TGTGCCAGTAGCTATTCCTCGACAGTCGTCACCTACGAGCAGTACTTC. This codes for CASSYSSTVVTYEQYF.

This chain links TRBV7-9 with TRBJ2-5, with 9 bases fitting TRBD1. J lost 4 bases, V lost 4 bases, and 10 bases had no gene match. The CDR3 contains 16 residues. CDR1 and CDR2 from the germline V gene are SEHNR and FQNEAQ (reference sequence). The CDR3 coding sequence is TGTGCCAGCAGCTCCTACACAGGGGGCGGTTTAGAGACCCAGTACTTC. The encoded protein is CASSSYTGGGLETQYF.

Remarks on this clone: The junction differs from germline at one of its ends, possibly a read error. The J gene is TRBJ1-3, the V gene TRBV30, with unresolved D. The CDR3 length is 14 residues. CDR1 GTSNPN and CDR2 SVGIG come from the germline V gene (reference sequence). The DNA for the CDR3 is TGTGCCTGGAGCCCCGACTTTTCTGGAGACACCATATATTTT. It translates to CAWSPDFSGDTIYF.

V gene TRBV6-4 combines with J gene TRBJ2-5; D is unclear. Trimming took 2 bases from V and 3 from J, leaving 13 bases between them. Germline assignment: CDR1 MRHNA and CDR2 SNTAGT. This CDR3 region has 15 residues. CDR3 region: CASSDSWSDKETQYF. CDR3 DNA sequence: TGTGCCAGCAGTGACAGCTGGAGCGATAAAGAGACCCAGTACTTC.

The table lists this clone with a count of one. The rearrangement links TRBV7-9 to TRBJ2-1, with 10 bases fitting TRBD2. The CDR3 has 16 amino acids. After removal of 4 bases from V and 3 bases from J, the junction contained 6 bases not matched to a gene. The germline V gene has CDR1 SEHNR and CDR2 FQNEAQ (reference sequence). The DNA of the CDR3 is TGTGCCAGCAGCTCCCCACTAGCGGGAAACTACAATGAGCAGTTCTTC. It yields the protein CASSSPLAGNYNEQFF.

This clone has more than one count but fewer than ten. This sequence joins TRBV10-2 and TRBJ2-1; 9 bases fit TRBD2. Germline lookup yields CDR1 WSHSY and CDR2 SAAADI. V gave up 8 bases and J gave up 7 bases; unmatched junction bases: 15. The CDR3 runs 16 residues. The CDR3 nucleotides are TGCGCCAGCCTCACCCCGGCTAGCGGGAAAGGTAATGAGCAGTTCTTC. It encodes CASLTPASGKGNEQFF.

The chain uses TRBV11-2 and TRBJ2-3, with D possibly TRBD1 on 6 matching bases. Trimming shortened V by 6 bases and J by 4 bases, and 11 bases separated the two germline ends. This CDR3 has 13 amino acids. Germline V gene data show CDR1 as SGHAT and CDR2 as FQNNGV. Written as DNA, the CDR3 is TGTGCCAGCAGTTATACAGGGTCAGATACGCAGTATTTT. Protein sequence: CASSYTGSDTQYF. The entire variable domain, with the rest obtained from reference TRBV11-2 and TRBJ2-3, is as follows: EAGVAQSPRYKIIEKRQSVAFWCNPISGHATLYWYQQILGQGPKLLIQFQNNGVVDDSQLPKDRFSAERLKGVDSTLKIQPAKLEDSAVYLCASSYTGSDTQYFGPGTRLTVL.

The chain couples TRBV28 to TRBJ1-5; 11 nucleotides line up with TRBD1. CDR1 MDHEN and CDR2 SYDVKM come from the germline V gene. V lost 5 bases, J lost 5 bases, and 5 bases stayed unmatched. CDR3 length: 15 residues. The CDR3 spells CASSEEDRGHQPQHF. CDR3 nucleotides: TGTGCCAGCAGTGAGGAGGACAGGGGGCATCAGCCCCAGCATTTT.

The genes are TRBV19 and TRBJ1-1; unclear D gene. Germline V gene lookup returns CDR1 LNHDA and CDR2 SQIVND (reference sequence). The CDR3 runs 13 residues. V was trimmed by 8 bases and J by 0 bases, leaving 10 bases between them. The CDR3 spells CASSDTMNTEAFF. Written as DNA, the CDR3 is TGTGCCAGTTCAGACACGATGAACACTGAAGCTTTCTTT.

The chain has TRBV15 and TRBJ1-2, with D perhaps matching TRBD1 (6 bases). The CDR3 contains 13 residues. Germline CDR1 is LNHNV and CDR2 is YYDKDF (reference sequence). V lost 4 bases to trimming and J lost 6 bases, with 12 bases between them. This chain's CDR3 is CATSNRVTDGYTF. The CDR3 DNA reads as TGTGCCACCAGCAACAGGGTGACGGATGGCTACACCTTC. Full variable domain (outside the CDR3, taken from reference TRBV15 and TRBJ1-2): DAMVIQNPRYQVTQFGKPVTLSCSQTLNHNVMYWYQQKSSQAPKLLFHYYDKDFNNEADTPDNFQSRRPNTSFCFLDIRSPGLGDTAMYLCATSNRVTDGYTFGSGTRLTVV.

V and J are TRBV27 and TRBJ2-2; 11 bases match TRBD2. The V and J ends lost 3 bases and 4 bases, in that order; junction bases with no gene match: 10. The germline V gene encodes CDR1 MNHEY and CDR2 SMNVEV (reference sequence). The CDR3 spans 18 residues. CDR3 amino acids: CASSLEGLAAPGTGELFF. In nucleotides, the CDR3 is TGTGCCAGCAGTTTGGAGGGACTAGCGGCCCCGGGCACCGGGGAGCTGTTTTTT.

This rearrangement joins TRBV15 to TRBJ2-7, with TRBD2 identical over 13 bases. The CDR3 covers 16 residues. The trim removed 3 bases at V and 2 bases at J, leaving 4 bases unmatched. Germline V gives CDR1 LNHNV, CDR2 YYDKDF (reference sequence). The chain's CDR3 is CATSSPGTSGTYEQYF. The CDR3, as DNA: TGTGCCACCAGCAGCCCCGGGACTAGCGGGACCTACGAGCAGTACTTC.

This chain connects TRBV7-9 to TRBJ2-1, with 10 bases aligning to TRBD1. The germline V gene encodes CDR1 SEHNR and CDR2 FQNEAQ (reference sequence). The J segment lost 2 bases and the V segment lost 5 bases, leaving 3 bases of the junction unmatched. The CDR3 runs 15 residues. CDR3 sequence (DNA): TGTGCCAGCAGCGCGGGACAGGGGACCTACAATGAGCAGTTCTTC. As protein: CASSAGQGTYNEQFF.

The chain uses TRBV2 and TRBJ2-1, with 9 bases fitting TRBD2. V was pared by 6 bases and J by 4 bases, with 4 bases of the junction left unmatched. The germline gives CDR1 SNHLY, CDR2 FYNNEI. The CDR3 is 14 residues long. The CDR3 DNA reads TGTGCCAGCAGCTTGACTAGCGGATACAATGAGCAGTTCTTC. Translating it yields CASSLTSGYNEQFF.

This clone was detected once. The V and J genes are TRBV5-5 and TRBJ2-1; a possible D gene is TRBD2 (6 bases). This CDR3 has 17 amino acids. Germline CDR1 and CDR2: SGHKS and YYEKEE (reference sequence). Trimming took off 3 bases at V and 0 bases at J, with 16 bases between the two ends. CDR3 DNA: TGTGCCAGCAGCTGGGGGGTGAGCCGGGGCTCCTACAATGAGCAGTTCTTC. It translates to CASSWGVSRGSYNEQFF.

The chain is built from TRBV3-1 (or the pseudogene TRBV3-2) and TRBJ2-3, with 7 bases aligning to TRBD2. Trimming took 6 bases from V and 1 from J; bases not matched to a gene: 4. The CDR3 totals 14 residues. CDR1 is LGHDT and CDR2 is YNNKEL in the germline V gene (reference sequence). The CDR3 protein is CASRARGGTDTQYF. DNA for the CDR3: TGTGCCAGCAGAGCCCGGGGGGGCACAGATACGCAGTATTTT.

V gene TRBV28 combines with J gene TRBJ1-2; 9 bases are shared with TRBD1. V gave up 5 bases and J gave up 8 bases; unmatched junction bases: 6. Germline assignment: CDR1 MDHEN and CDR2 SYDVKM. The CDR3 runs 13 residues. The CDR3 is CASSLTGGEGYTF. CDR3 in DNA: TGTGCCAGCAGTCTCACAGGGGGCGAGGGCTACACCTTC.

The V call is TRBV3-1 (or the pseudogene TRBV3-2), the J call TRBJ2-2, with 10 bases lining up with TRBD1. The CDR3 runs to 16 residues. Germline V gene sequence: CDR1 LGHDT, CDR2 YNNKEL (reference sequence). V dropped 4 bases and J dropped 7; count of bases not matched to a gene: 9. The CDR3 nucleotides are TGTGCCAGCAGCCTCACGGGACAGGGGAGAGTCGGGGAGCTGTTTTTT. This translates into CASSLTGQGRVGELFF.

The V call is TRBV12-3 or TRBV12-4, the J call TRBJ2-3; weak D call: TRBD2 (5 bases). V was clipped by 10 bases and J by 2 bases, with 10 bases between them. This CDR3 contains 12 residues. DNA of the CDR3: TGTGCCACCTCGACTAACACAGATACGCAGTATTTT. Its translation is CATSTNTDTQYF.

V is TRBV25-1 and J is TRBJ2-2; 7 bases fit TRBD1. Germline-derived CDR1 and CDR2 are MGHDK and SYGVNS. Trimming removed 7 bases from V and 7 bases from J; junction bases left unmatched: 12. CDR3 length: 15 amino acids. The CDR3 nucleotides read TGTGCCAGCAACCCAAACTACAGGGGAAACGGGGAGCTGTTTTTT. This gives the protein CASNPNYRGNGELFF.

The chain couples TRBV19 to TRBJ1-5; tentative D call: TRBD1 (5 bases). V gave up 6 bases and J gave up 5 bases, with 26 bases separating them. The CDR3 length is 18 residues. Germline V gene data show CDR1 as LNHDA and CDR2 as SQIVND (reference sequence). The CDR3, as DNA: TGTGCCAGTAGCCTACTTAACGGCGGGGGTGTTCGGGATCAGCCCCAGCATTTT. Translation gives CASSLLNGGGVRDQPQHF.